This TCR beta chain was sequenced for a study of blood T cell repertoires in COVID-19. Germline V CDR1 and CDR2: SEHNR, FQNEAQ (reference sequence). Trimming left V 1 base short and J 3 bases short, with 9 bases between. The CDR3 has 14 amino acids. In the original processing: From reference gene primer amplification, estimates of nucleated cell counts were derived. Sequenced by immunoSEQ multiplex PCR; TCRdb stores in-frame clones only, minus some. V and J calls plus clone size are reproduced from that table; the DNA served to infer D and trimming. This sample has some 300,000 clones, with approximately 91% found just once.

The receptor was isolated from a woman aged 25 to 39 who had been exposed to COVID-19. The sample comprised PBMCs or T cells enriched from blood (not recorded which). This chain uses TRBV7-9 with TRBJ1-1, with D perhaps matching TRBD1 (5 bases). Here the CDR3 DNA reads TGTGCCAGCAGCTTAGTTATCAGGGACACTGAAGCTTTCTTT. It specifies CASSLVIRDTEAFF. Full variable domain (outside the CDR3, taken from reference TRBV7-9 and TRBJ1-1): DTGVSQNPRHKITKRGQNVTFRCDPISEHNRLYWYRQTLGQGPEFLTYFQNEAQLEKSRLLSDRFSAERPKGSFSTLEIQRTEQGDSAMYLCASSLVIRDTEAFFGQGTRLTVV.